A selection of T cell receptor beta chains follows, all from one sample in a study of blood T cell repertoires in COVID-19. Profiling relied on immunoSEQ multiplex PCR, and the TCRdb table lists in-frame clones only, not all of them. The sample has roughly 500,000 clones; approximately 83% are singletons. Material for sequencing was peripheral blood. The receptors shown here come from a human donor in a cohort sampled during active COVID-19. The CDR3 runs from the conserved cysteine through the conserved F or W. The D gene is left open where the match is weak. Clone size appears in some rows only: once, few, many, or a class for an expanded clone.

cdr3_nt: TGTGCCAGTAGTACAGGGACAGGGGCTGGGGCCAACGTCCTGACTTTC
cdr3_aa: CASSTGTGAGANVLTF
d_call: TRBD1
j_call: TRBJ2-6
cdr3_length: 16
v_call: TRBV19
clone_size: -

cdr3_nt: TGTGCCAGCAGCTTAAACAGGGGGCGCGAAGGAGGCTATGGCTACACCTTC
cdr3_aa: CASSLNRGREGGYGYTF
d_call: TRBD1
j_call: TRBJ1-2
cdr3_length: 17
v_call: TRBV7-2
clone_size: -

cdr3_nt: TGCGCCAGCAGCCTTCTGGACAGCCTAAACACTGAAGCTTTCTTT
cdr3_aa: CASSLLDSLNTEAFF
d_call: -
j_call: TRBJ1-1
cdr3_length: 15
v_call: TRBV5-1
clone_size: once

cdr3_nt: TGTGCCAGCAGCTTAGACTACAGGGATGGGGAGCAGTACTTC
cdr3_aa: CASSLDYRDGEQYF
d_call: -
j_call: TRBJ2-7
cdr3_length: 14
v_call: TRBV11-1
clone_size: -

cdr3_nt: TGTGCCAGCAGCGGGGCAGGACCTAAGGTCTCCTACGAGCAGTACTTC
cdr3_aa: CASSGAGPKVSYEQYF
d_call: -
j_call: TRBJ2-7
cdr3_length: 16
v_call: TRBV5-5
clone_size: -

cdr3_nt: TGTGCCAGCAGCCCCGGGGGACTAGCGGGAGCAGATACGCAGTATTTT
cdr3_aa: CASSPGGLAGADTQYF
d_call: TRBD2
j_call: TRBJ2-3
cdr3_length: 16
v_call: TRBV5-4
clone_size: -

cdr3_nt: TGTGCCAGCAGCAAAGCGAAGGCAGGGCCCAACACTGAAGCTTTCTTT
cdr3_aa: CASSKAKAGPNTEAFF
d_call: -
j_call: TRBJ1-1
cdr3_length: 16
v_call: TRBV21-1
clone_size: -

cdr3_nt: TGTGCCAGCAGCCAAGAACTATCGCAGTACTTC
cdr3_aa: CASSQELSQYF
d_call: -
j_call: TRBJ2-7
cdr3_length: 11
v_call: TRBV3-1/TRBV3-2
clone_size: -

cdr3_nt: TGTGCCAGCAGTGAACACCAACAGGGAAACTATGGCTACACCTTC
cdr3_aa: CASSEHQQGNYGYTF
d_call: -
j_call: TRBJ1-2
cdr3_length: 15
v_call: TRBV6-1
clone_size: -

cdr3_nt: TGTGCCAGCAGTTTATTAGGACAGGGGGACAATGAGCAGTTCTTC
cdr3_aa: CASSLLGQGDNEQFF
d_call: TRBD1
j_call: TRBJ2-1
cdr3_length: 15
v_call: TRBV28
clone_size: few

cdr3_nt: TGTGCCAGCAGCCTACAGGGGGCTAGCTCCTACGAGCAGTACTTC
cdr3_aa: CASSLQGASSYEQYF
d_call: TRBD1
j_call: TRBJ2-7
cdr3_length: 15
v_call: TRBV7-2
clone_size: -

cdr3_nt: TGTGCCAGCAGCTTTCGAGGGACAGTTAATAATGAGCAGTTCTTC
cdr3_aa: CASSFRGTVNNEQFF
d_call: TRBD1
j_call: TRBJ2-1
cdr3_length: 15
v_call: TRBV5-8
clone_size: -

cdr3_nt: TGTGCCAGCGGTGCTGGGGGACAGATCTATAATGAAAAACTGTTTTTT
cdr3_aa: CASGAGGQIYNEKLFF
d_call: TRBD1
j_call: TRBJ1-4
cdr3_length: 16
v_call: TRBV27
clone_size: once

cdr3_nt: TGTGCCAGCAGCGTAGGTACAGGGAGCTCCTACGAGCAGTACTTC
cdr3_aa: CASSVGTGSSYEQYF
d_call: -
j_call: TRBJ2-7
cdr3_length: 15
v_call: TRBV9
clone_size: -

cdr3_nt: TGTGCCAGTAGTATCCGACTAGCGGGATCAACCTACGAGCAGTACTTC
cdr3_aa: CASSIRLAGSTYEQYF
d_call: TRBD2
j_call: TRBJ2-7
cdr3_length: 16
v_call: TRBV19
clone_size: -

cdr3_nt: TGTGCCAGCAGCCTTGGACAGGGAACTAATGAAAAACTGTTTTTT
cdr3_aa: CASSLGQGTNEKLFF
d_call: TRBD1
j_call: TRBJ1-4
cdr3_length: 15
v_call: TRBV4-2
clone_size: -

cdr3_nt: TGTGCCAGCAGCTCCCGCCCCCCGGACAGGGGGGCTAATGAAAAACTGTTTTTT
cdr3_aa: CASSSRPPDRGANEKLFF
d_call: TRBD1
j_call: TRBJ1-4
cdr3_length: 18
v_call: TRBV7-4
clone_size: -

cdr3_nt: TGTGCCAGCGCTCAGGGCTCAGGGCAGCCCCAGCATTTT
cdr3_aa: CASAQGSGQPQHF
d_call: -
j_call: TRBJ1-5
cdr3_length: 13
v_call: TRBV7-2
clone_size: -

cdr3_nt: TGTGCCAGCAGCCAGTACGGACAGGAGTCGAACACCGGGGAGCTGTTTTTT
cdr3_aa: CASSQYGQESNTGELFF
d_call: TRBD1
j_call: TRBJ2-2
cdr3_length: 17
v_call: TRBV3-1/TRBV3-2
clone_size: -

cdr3_nt: TGTGCCACCAGCAGAGACCCCGTACAGGGGAGAAACACCATATATTTT
cdr3_aa: CATSRDPVQGRNTIYF
d_call: TRBD1
j_call: TRBJ1-3
cdr3_length: 16
v_call: TRBV15
clone_size: once

cdr3_nt: TGTGCCAGCAGCCCGAGCGGGACCTCCTACGAGCAGTACTTC
cdr3_aa: CASSPSGTSYEQYF
d_call: TRBD2
j_call: TRBJ2-7
cdr3_length: 14
v_call: TRBV3-1/TRBV3-2
clone_size: -

cdr3_nt: TGTGCCAGCAGCTCCGGACAGGGGCATAATTCACCCCTCCACTTT
cdr3_aa: CASSSGQGHNSPLHF
d_call: TRBD1
j_call: TRBJ1-6
cdr3_length: 15
v_call: TRBV5-6
clone_size: -

cdr3_nt: TGTGCCACCAGCAGAGATCCCGACAGGACCTCCTACGAGCAGTACTTC
cdr3_aa: CATSRDPDRTSYEQYF
d_call: -
j_call: TRBJ2-7
cdr3_length: 16
v_call: TRBV15
clone_size: -

cdr3_nt: TGTGCCTGGAGCCTCGGGAGCAATCAGCCCCAGCATTTT
cdr3_aa: CAWSLGSNQPQHF
d_call: -
j_call: TRBJ1-5
cdr3_length: 13
v_call: TRBV30
clone_size: -

cdr3_nt: TGTGCCAGCAGCTTAGGGAGGGGACAGACTGGTGGCTACACCTTC
cdr3_aa: CASSLGRGQTGGYTF
d_call: TRBD1
j_call: TRBJ1-2
cdr3_length: 15
v_call: TRBV11-2
clone_size: -

cdr3_nt: TGTGCCAGCAGTTCCGACAGGCTTAACTATGGCTACACCTTC
cdr3_aa: CASSSDRLNYGYTF
d_call: -
j_call: TRBJ1-2
cdr3_length: 14
v_call: TRBV6-5
clone_size: -

cdr3_nt: TGTGCCAGCAGCAAGCAGGGCGCAGGGCACTATGGCTACACCTTC
cdr3_aa: CASSKQGAGHYGYTF
d_call: -
j_call: TRBJ1-2
cdr3_length: 15
v_call: TRBV21-1
clone_size: -

cdr3_nt: TGTGCCAGCAGAGCAGGCCGACTAGAGGTCAATCAGCCCCAGCATTTT
cdr3_aa: CASRAGRLEVNQPQHF
d_call: -
j_call: TRBJ1-5
cdr3_length: 16
v_call: TRBV2
clone_size: -

cdr3_nt: TGTGCCAGCAGCCAAGTTAAGAACACCGGGGAGCTGTTTTTT
cdr3_aa: CASSQVKNTGELFF
d_call: -
j_call: TRBJ2-2
cdr3_length: 14
v_call: TRBV14
clone_size: -

cdr3_nt: TGTGCCAGCAGCGGTGGACAGGGGCGGGAGCAGTACTTC
cdr3_aa: CASSGGQGREQYF
d_call: TRBD1
j_call: TRBJ2-7
cdr3_length: 13
v_call: TRBV3-1/TRBV3-2
clone_size: -

cdr3_nt: TGTGCCAGCTCACCCTTACAGGGGAATGAAAAACTGTTTTTT
cdr3_aa: CASSPLQGNEKLFF
d_call: TRBD1
j_call: TRBJ1-4
cdr3_length: 14
v_call: TRBV18
clone_size: -

cdr3_nt: TGTGCCAGCAGCTGGGAACAGGGGGCTGAGTCAAAACTGTTTTTT
cdr3_aa: CASSWEQGAESKLFF
d_call: TRBD1
j_call: TRBJ1-4
cdr3_length: 15
v_call: TRBV5-5
clone_size: -

cdr3_nt: TGTGCCAGTAGTATCGGCTGGACAGGGAACACTGAAGCTTTCTTT
cdr3_aa: CASSIGWTGNTEAFF
d_call: TRBD1
j_call: TRBJ1-1
cdr3_length: 15
v_call: TRBV19
clone_size: -

cdr3_nt: TGTGCCAGCAGCTTAATTGGCCAGCGGACCTACGAGCAGTACTTC
cdr3_aa: CASSLIGQRTYEQYF
d_call: -
j_call: TRBJ2-7
cdr3_length: 15
v_call: TRBV7-9
clone_size: -

cdr3_nt: TGTGCCAGCAGCTCCCCGTTACAGGGGGATGGCTACACCTTC
cdr3_aa: CASSSPLQGDGYTF
d_call: TRBD1
j_call: TRBJ1-2
cdr3_length: 14
v_call: TRBV7-2
clone_size: -

cdr3_nt: TGTGCCAGCTCCCCACCTTCTCGTGGGCGTTATGGCTACACCTTC
cdr3_aa: CASSPPSRGRYGYTF
d_call: -
j_call: TRBJ1-2
cdr3_length: 15
v_call: TRBV18
clone_size: -

cdr3_nt: TGTGCCAGCAGTACCCAGGGTCGGGACTATGAAGCTTTCTTT
cdr3_aa: CASSTQGRDYEAFF
d_call: -
j_call: TRBJ1-1
cdr3_length: 14
v_call: TRBV6-6
clone_size: -

cdr3_nt: TGTGCCAGTAGCGCCAAACAGGGGGCGATCACCGGGGAGCTGTTTTTT
cdr3_aa: CASSAKQGAITGELFF
d_call: TRBD1
j_call: TRBJ2-2
cdr3_length: 16
v_call: TRBV19
clone_size: -

cdr3_nt: TGTGCCAGCAGCCAGGGACAGAGGGAAAACACCATATATTTT
cdr3_aa: CASSQGQRENTIYF
d_call: TRBD1
j_call: TRBJ1-3
cdr3_length: 14
v_call: TRBV9
clone_size: -

cdr3_nt: TGCGCCAGCAGCTCAAGCGGGATGACCTACGAGCAGTACTTC
cdr3_aa: CASSSSGMTYEQYF
d_call: TRBD2
j_call: TRBJ2-7
cdr3_length: 14
v_call: TRBV5-1
clone_size: -

cdr3_nt: TGTGCCAGCAGCGTAGGCCTAGTGTCTCCAGAGACCCAGTACTTC
cdr3_aa: CASSVGLVSPETQYF
d_call: -
j_call: TRBJ2-5
cdr3_length: 15
v_call: TRBV9
clone_size: -

cdr3_nt: TGTGCCAGCAGTCGGATACGGGCTAGCGGGAACTACGAGCAGTACTTC
cdr3_aa: CASSRIRASGNYEQYF
d_call: TRBD2
j_call: TRBJ2-7
cdr3_length: 16
v_call: TRBV27
clone_size: -

cdr3_nt: TGTGCTAGCACCCGTAGCGGGAGGGCCGGAGAGACCCAGTACTTC
cdr3_aa: CASTRSGRAGETQYF
d_call: TRBD2
j_call: TRBJ2-5
cdr3_length: 15
v_call: TRBV7-7
clone_size: -

cdr3_nt: TGTGCCAGCAGCCAAGATCCAGCTAGCGGAACCTACAATGAGCAGTTCTTC
cdr3_aa: CASSQDPASGTYNEQFF
d_call: TRBD2
j_call: TRBJ2-1
cdr3_length: 17
v_call: TRBV4-2
clone_size: -

cdr3_nt: TGTGCCAGCAGGACTAGCGGGAACTACGAGCAGTACTTC
cdr3_aa: CASRTSGNYEQYF
d_call: TRBD2
j_call: TRBJ2-7
cdr3_length: 13
v_call: TRBV28
clone_size: -

cdr3_nt: TGTGCCAGCAGCGTAGGGCCCCATACTAGCGGCACAACGGAGACCCAGTACTTC
cdr3_aa: CASSVGPHTSGTTETQYF
d_call: TRBD2
j_call: TRBJ2-5
cdr3_length: 18
v_call: TRBV9
clone_size: once

cdr3_nt: TGTGCCAGCAGTTACTCATTTGGGGGCGTTTTCGAAAAACTGTTTTTT
cdr3_aa: CASSYSFGGVFEKLFF
d_call: -
j_call: TRBJ1-4
cdr3_length: 16
v_call: TRBV6-6
clone_size: -

cdr3_nt: TGTGCCAGCAGCCAAAGCTCGCACAGGGGACATCAGCCCCAGCATTTT
cdr3_aa: CASSQSSHRGHQPQHF
d_call: TRBD1
j_call: TRBJ1-5
cdr3_length: 16
v_call: TRBV7-8
clone_size: -

cdr3_nt: TGTGCCAGCGGGCACGATACGCAGTATTTT
cdr3_aa: CASGHDTQYF
d_call: -
j_call: TRBJ2-3
cdr3_length: 10
v_call: TRBV3-1/TRBV3-2
clone_size: -

cdr3_nt: TGTGCCAGCAGTTTAAGGAGGGCAACTATTTCAGGAAACACCATATATTTT
cdr3_aa: CASSLRRATISGNTIYF
d_call: -
j_call: TRBJ1-3
cdr3_length: 17
v_call: TRBV27
clone_size: -

cdr3_nt: TGTGCCACCAGTGACCGACAGGCCCCGAACACCGGGGAGCTGTTTTTT
cdr3_aa: CATSDRQAPNTGELFF
d_call: -
j_call: TRBJ2-2
cdr3_length: 16
v_call: TRBV24-1
clone_size: once

cdr3_nt: TGCGCCAGCAGCTCCTACAGACCGGGACAGGGGAATGAAAAACTGTTTTTT
cdr3_aa: CASSSYRPGQGNEKLFF
d_call: TRBD1
j_call: TRBJ1-4
cdr3_length: 17
v_call: TRBV5-1
clone_size: -

cdr3_nt: TGTGCCAGCACGCCGCCCAGCGGGGAGACCCAGTACTTC
cdr3_aa: CASTPPSGETQYF
d_call: -
j_call: TRBJ2-5
cdr3_length: 13
v_call: TRBV2
clone_size: -

cdr3_nt: TGTGCCAGCAGCTTAAGGGCAGGGGCTGGAAACACCATATATTTT
cdr3_aa: CASSLRAGAGNTIYF
d_call: -
j_call: TRBJ1-3
cdr3_length: 15
v_call: TRBV7-2
clone_size: -

cdr3_nt: TGTGCCAGCAGGTCCCCGGGACAGGGTCTCTCTGGGGCCAACGTCCTGACTTTC
cdr3_aa: CASRSPGQGLSGANVLTF
d_call: TRBD1
j_call: TRBJ2-6
cdr3_length: 18
v_call: TRBV7-2
clone_size: few

cdr3_nt: TGTGCCAGCAGCTTACGACAGAGCATCTACGAGCAGTACTTC
cdr3_aa: CASSLRQSIYEQYF
d_call: -
j_call: TRBJ2-7
cdr3_length: 14
v_call: TRBV7-9
clone_size: -

cdr3_nt: TGTGCCAGCAGCTCAGGGGCAGGGTTCGACGAGCAGTACTTC
cdr3_aa: CASSSGAGFDEQYF
d_call: -
j_call: TRBJ2-7
cdr3_length: 14
v_call: TRBV9
clone_size: few